This is a list of T cell receptor beta chains from one sample in a study of OX40 agonist ivuxolimab in advanced cancers. This table comes from immunoSEQ multiplex PCR, and its TCRdb copy is limited to in-frame clones, with some not included. This table has about 22,000 clones, nearly 90% appearing once. The specimen was CD4+ or CD8+ T cells sorted from blood, collected in a trial of the OX40 agonist ivuxolimab. The source of these receptors is an adult with an advanced solid tumor such as melanoma, head and neck, liver or kidney cancer. CDR3s include the opening cysteine and the closing phenylalanine or tryptophan. Each record gives: V gene, CDR3 protein.

TRBV7-9 CASSLVDYNTKQYF
TRBV7-2 CASSPSGSGYEQYF
TRBV9 CASSVGLGLGWNEQFF
TRBV27 CASSTTSGSRYEQYF
TRBV5-6 CASSSGLADYNEQFF
TRBV5-4 CASSPGTSGRAFYPYEQYF
TRBV30 CAWSVLAGGPYEQYF
TRBV6-5 CASSLNSGGVYEQYF
TRBV21-1 CASTILRATNEKLFF
TRBV6-6 CASSYLQAYSGNTIYF
TRBV9 CASSVEGWDRAYF
TRBV19 CASKGDRLGPEAFF
TRBV7-9 CASSFGFATSADNEQFF
TRBV19 CASTPGVGSDTQYF
TRBV5-1 CASSTPSAYEQFF
TRBV12-5 CASTSSTGTPRPGRYGYTF
TRBV6-6 CASSHQGRGYYNEQFF
TRBV30 CAWSVTEANEKLFF
TRBV4-2 CASSQARGSNTEAFF
TRBV6-5 CASSSAQDTQYF
TRBV5-4 CASSFGEGPETQYF
TRBV27 CASSVSGTPYEQYF
TRBV19 CASSGVRAMNTEAFF
TRBV13 CASSLGREGWDTQYF
TRBV21-1 CASSKVLGESLYEQYF
TRBV15 CATSRGRGTTGELFF
TRBV2 CASDSGRSSYNEQFF
TRBV7-9 CASTRGGANEQFF
TRBV7-6 CASSSGYRVQETQYF
TRBV19 CASSINSGDTDTQYF
TRBV11-3 CASSNRDTEAFF
TRBV6-5 CASSTGIEAFF
TRBV19 CASSIAGGSAEQYF
TRBV10-1 CASSGLARAVGDTQYF
TRBV10-2 CASSEGRLAGTDTQYF
TRBV19 CASSIAAGRVNTEAFF
TRBV6-5 CATQTGTYEQYF
TRBV7-6 CASSLVPGGSTEAFF
TRBV13 CASSWGRSRIEAFF
TRBV19 CASSIATGPGEKLFF
TRBV7-9 CASSRTSGPAKNIQYF
TRBV7-9 CASSFRDYTYEQYF
TRBV12-5 CASGIRLAGVLLYNEQFF
TRBV11-3 CASSLGGSGSTTYNEQFF
TRBV10-3 CAIGPLAAEQYF
TRBV7-2 CASSPRSQSYEQYF
TRBV15 CATSLGQGAGGTEAFF
TRBV12-5 CASGAGGVSGNTIYF
TRBV29-1 CSVEDLGTSTRDEQFF
TRBV7-2 CASSLRADEQFF
TRBV10-2 CASSRARRDDEKLFF
TRBV30 CAWSVTGRGPVPYEQYF
TRBV5-1 CASSLWDRGTGELFF
TRBV10-2 CASSESSGYLETQYF
TRBV7-9 CASPEGLSSRSYNEQFF
TRBV19 CASSTRTGYGYTF
TRBV5-4 CASSEGPTANYGYTF
TRBV6-6 CASIPQVYDQPQHF